The rows below give T cell receptor beta chains drawn from one sample of a study of identical twins. MiXCR was run by TCRdb on the 5' RACE reads, yielding one entry per CDR3 protein. The sample lists approximately 210,000 distinct CDR3 sequences; over 5% were seen once. The same sample was also used in a study of T cells expressing NK-cell markers.

Sequences were obtained from CD8+ T cells sorted from blood. Receptors were obtained from a woman under 30 in good health. Each CDR3 is given with its conserved first and last residue. The order of the fields is D gene, clone size, V gene, J gene, CDR3 DNA, CDR3 protein. A D gene is named only where the DNA matches it firmly. Size tells how often a clone was seen (once, few, many) or the class of an expanded clone, and some rows leave it out.

D: TRBD1
size: NA
V: TRBV18
J: TRBJ2-7
DNA: TGTGCCAGCTCACCGAGGACAGGGGACGAGCAGTACTTC
CDR3: CASSPRTGDEQYF

D: NA
size: many
V: TRBV11-3
J: TRBJ2-3
DNA: TGTGCCAGCAGACTAGGGAGCACAGATACGCAGTATTTT
CDR3: CASRLGSTDTQYF

D: NA
size: many
V: TRBV12-3/TRBV12-4
J: TRBJ2-7
DNA: TGTGCCAGCAGTTTAGAGGCCTACGAGCAGTACTTC
CDR3: CASSLEAYEQYF

D: NA
size: many
V: TRBV12-3/TRBV12-4
J: TRBJ1-1
DNA: TGTGCCAGCAGTTTACGGGGCGGGATGAACACTGAAGCTTTCTTT
CDR3: CASSLRGGMNTEAFF

D: TRBD1
size: few
V: TRBV12-3/TRBV12-4
J: TRBJ1-1
DNA: TGTGCCAGCGCCCCAGGGGGTGGCACTGAAGCTTTCTTT
CDR3: CASAPGGGTEAFF

D: NA
size: few
V: TRBV6-1
J: TRBJ2-7
DNA: TGTGCCAGCAGTGTGGCCCTAACCCTCGAGCAGTACTTC
CDR3: CASSVALTLEQYF

D: NA
size: few
V: TRBV4-3
J: TRBJ2-5
DNA: TGCGCCAGCAGCCAATTCGGATTCATTCAAGAGACCCAGTACTTC
CDR3: CASSQFGFIQETQYF

D: NA
size: few
V: TRBV6-1
J: TRBJ2-7
DNA: TGTGCCAGCACGGGAGGGACAGCCGCCTACGAGCAGTACTTC
CDR3: CASTGGTAAYEQYF

D: TRBD1
size: NA
V: TRBV7-6
J: TRBJ2-7
DNA: TGTGCCAGCGGGCTTGGGACAGGGGTATCCGAGCAGTACTTC
CDR3: CASGLGTGVSEQYF

D: NA
size: NA
V: TRBV19
J: TRBJ1-2
DNA: TGTGCCAGTAGTTTGGTGGAGGCGGAGTATCTAAACTATGGCTACACCTTC
CDR3: CASSLVEAEYLNYGYTF

D: NA
size: many
V: TRBV9
J: TRBJ2-3
DNA: TGTGCCAGCAGCCTCGGGGGATCTAGACTCACAGATACGCAGTATTTT
CDR3: CASSLGGSRLTDTQYF

D: TRBD2
size: NA
V: TRBV6-1
J: TRBJ2-7
DNA: TGTGCCAGCCAGGCCCTAGCGGGCGTCTACGAGCAGTACTTC
CDR3: CASQALAGVYEQYF

D: NA
size: NA
V: TRBV11-1
J: TRBJ2-6
DNA: TGTGCCAGCAGCTTAGCGGCGTCCGATCCTCCCTCTGGGGCCAACGTCCTGACTTTC
CDR3: CASSLAASDPPSGANVLTF

D: TRBD1
size: many
V: TRBV6-5
J: TRBJ2-3
DNA: TGTGCCAGCAGTTACTCTATAGCCGGGACAGCCGGCACAGATACGCAGTATTTT
CDR3: CASSYSIAGTAGTDTQYF

D: TRBD1
size: many
V: TRBV10-3
J: TRBJ1-1
DNA: TGTGCCATCAGTGAGGGACAGGGGAGATTCACTGAAGCTTTCTTT
CDR3: CAISEGQGRFTEAFF